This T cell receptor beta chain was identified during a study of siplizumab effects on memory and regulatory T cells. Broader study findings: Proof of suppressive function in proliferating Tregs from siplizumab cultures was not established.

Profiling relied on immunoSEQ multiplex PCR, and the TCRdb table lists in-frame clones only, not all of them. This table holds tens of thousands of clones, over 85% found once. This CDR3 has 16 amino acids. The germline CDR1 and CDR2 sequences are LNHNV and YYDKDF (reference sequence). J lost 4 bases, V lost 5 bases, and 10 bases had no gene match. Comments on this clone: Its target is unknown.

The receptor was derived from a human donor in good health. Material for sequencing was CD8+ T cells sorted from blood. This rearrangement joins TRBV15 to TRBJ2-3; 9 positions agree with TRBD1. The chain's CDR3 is CATSPRGQGHADTQYF. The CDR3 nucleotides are TGTGCCACCAGCCCGAGGGGACAGGGTCATGCAGATACGCAGTATTTT.